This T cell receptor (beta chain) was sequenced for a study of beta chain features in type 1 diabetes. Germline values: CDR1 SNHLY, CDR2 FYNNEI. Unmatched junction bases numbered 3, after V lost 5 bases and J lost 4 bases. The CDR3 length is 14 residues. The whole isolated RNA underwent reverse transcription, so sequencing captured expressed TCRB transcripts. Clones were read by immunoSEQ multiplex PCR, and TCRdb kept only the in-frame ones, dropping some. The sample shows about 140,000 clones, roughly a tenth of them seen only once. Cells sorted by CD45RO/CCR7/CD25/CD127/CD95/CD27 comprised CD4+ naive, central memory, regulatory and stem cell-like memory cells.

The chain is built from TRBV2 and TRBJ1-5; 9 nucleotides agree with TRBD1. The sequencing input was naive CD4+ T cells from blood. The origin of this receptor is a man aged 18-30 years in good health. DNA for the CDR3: TGTGCCAGCAGTCGGACAGGGGCGAATCAGCCCCAGCATTTT. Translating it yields CASSRTGANQPQHF.